Reported below is one TCR beta chain. This clonotype was picked up a small number of times. Its antigen is unknown. Base qualities are not at hand, and no much larger clone is one base apart. The data stem from a study of T cell repertoires in cytomegalovirus infection (dated 2019 in TCRdb). Notes on the research overall: Recently identified HLA-C-restricted CMV epitopes, whose presentation resists viral immunomodulation, were targeted by peptide stimulations together with well-studied HLA-B-restricted epitopes. Donor HLA type was relevant to the analysis, as public TCR beta signatures indicated carriage of CMV infection together with the matching HLA type.

Spanning cysteine to phenylalanine, the CDR3 consists of 14 amino acids. This entry keeps only the CDR3 DNA: 42 bases, framed from base 1. As encoded in the germline V gene, CDR1 is KGHSH while CDR2 is LQKENI. V loses 3 bases at its end and J loses 3 bases; junction bases beyond the gene matches: 3. General findings and caveats noted by the study authors: Cumulative frequency of public TCR beta family members discriminated carriers of CMV infection plus the relevant HLA type in this cohort and an independent roughly 350-donor cohort. In the ex vivo response, HLA-C-restricted CMV-specific TCR beta clonotypes were dominant, and in two of eight donors the single most frequent clonotype came from this HLA-C-restricted group.

The listed sequencing device is Illumina HiSeq 1500. In-frame beta chains were kept once TCRdb had trimmed the public reads at Q25 with fastp and called clones with MiXCR. Each entry merges the rows of one CDR3 protein and shows their most common DNA and genes. This sample gives fewer than 900,000 distinct CDR3 sequences in total; 25% to 30% of them show up just once. Jointly, the top ten make up about an eighth of the sample. The treatment or condition label here, explained by the study, means: in vitro stimulation with specific CMV peptide epitopes to enrich CMV-specific T cells. This clonotype was sampled from a human donor in good health (CMV status not recorded). Some clones in this sample may be carry-over from other donors' samples. The rearranged segments are TRBV18 and TRBJ1-1; TRBD1 matches 8 bases in the middle. The source material was cultured CD8+ T cells from PBMCs, sampled from culture after CMV antigen stimulation. The sequenced DNA is TGTGCCAGCTCACCCAGGGGGCTGGACACTGAAGCTTTCTTT. Its translation reads: CASSPRGLDTEAFF. Here the CDR3 is joined to the reference TRBV18 and TRBJ1-1 genes, and the full variable domain is: NAGVMQNPRHLVRRRGQEARLRCSPMKGHSHVYWYRQLPEEGLKFMVYLQKENIIDESGMPKERFSAEFPKEGPSILRIQQVVRGDSAAYFCASSPRGLDTEAFFGQGTRLTVV.